This T cell receptor (beta chain) was sequenced during a study of T cell responses to AZD1222 COVID-19 vaccine. V was trimmed by 6 bases and J by 1 base, leaving 13 bases between them. This CDR3 region has 15 residues. Germline V gene lookup returns CDR1 SNHLY and CDR2 FYNNEI. Data came from immunoSEQ multiplex PCR; TCRdb stores just in-frame clones and leaves some out. The sample yields approximately 190,000 clones, 85% to 95% seen once. The source was peripheral blood, collected on day 0 of AZD1222 vaccination. The chain is built from TRBV2 and TRBJ1-5; D gene uncertain. The clonotype originates from an adult in good health. Here the CDR3 reads CASRGTVRSNQPQHF. In nucleotides, the CDR3 is TGTGCCAGCAGGGGAACAGTCCGAAGCAATCAGCCCCAGCATTTT. The complete variable domain, with remaining parts taken from reference TRBV2 and TRBJ1-5, reads EPEVTQTPSHQVTQMGQEVILRCVPISNHLYFYWYRQILGQKVEFLVSFYNNEISEKSEIFDDQFSVERPDGSNFTLKIRSTKLEDSAMYFCASRGTVRSNQPQHFGDGTRLSIL.